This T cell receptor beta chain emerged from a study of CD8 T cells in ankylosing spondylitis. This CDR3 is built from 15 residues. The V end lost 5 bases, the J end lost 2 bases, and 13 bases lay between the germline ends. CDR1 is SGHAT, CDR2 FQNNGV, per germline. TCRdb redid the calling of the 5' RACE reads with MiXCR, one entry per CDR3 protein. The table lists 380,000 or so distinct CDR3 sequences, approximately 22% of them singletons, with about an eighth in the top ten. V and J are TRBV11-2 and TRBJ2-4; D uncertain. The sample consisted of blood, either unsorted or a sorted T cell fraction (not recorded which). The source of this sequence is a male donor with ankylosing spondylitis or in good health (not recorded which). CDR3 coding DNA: TGTGCCAGCAGCCTATTTTTAGAGACCAAAAACATTCAGTACTTC. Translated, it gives CASSLFLETKNIQYF.